This T cell receptor (beta chain) was sequenced for a study of blood T cells in healthy people across ages. This CDR3 region has 15 residues. After removal of 4 bases from V and 3 bases from J, the junction contained 8 bases not matched to a gene. Then a second PCR, running roughly 7 to 11 cycles, was carried out with a sample-barcoded 5' primer and a J-beta primer mix. Via MiXCR, TCRdb re-called the 5' RACE reads, giving one row per CDR3 protein. The sample has approximately 780,000 distinct CDR3 sequences; roughly 24% are singletons. These data also featured in a second study, about T cells of mothers and their children. Turning to that study: Over 8 million reads per mother and some 3 million per child were obtained.

Sequenced sample: blood. The receptor's source is a boy between 10 and 17 years old in good health. This rearrangement joins TRBV12-3 or TRBV12-4 to TRBJ2-7; 8 bases align to TRBD2. CDR3: CASSWGAGAHYEQYF. As DNA, the CDR3 is TGTGCCAGCAGTTGGGGAGCGGGGGCCCACTACGAGCAGTACTTC.